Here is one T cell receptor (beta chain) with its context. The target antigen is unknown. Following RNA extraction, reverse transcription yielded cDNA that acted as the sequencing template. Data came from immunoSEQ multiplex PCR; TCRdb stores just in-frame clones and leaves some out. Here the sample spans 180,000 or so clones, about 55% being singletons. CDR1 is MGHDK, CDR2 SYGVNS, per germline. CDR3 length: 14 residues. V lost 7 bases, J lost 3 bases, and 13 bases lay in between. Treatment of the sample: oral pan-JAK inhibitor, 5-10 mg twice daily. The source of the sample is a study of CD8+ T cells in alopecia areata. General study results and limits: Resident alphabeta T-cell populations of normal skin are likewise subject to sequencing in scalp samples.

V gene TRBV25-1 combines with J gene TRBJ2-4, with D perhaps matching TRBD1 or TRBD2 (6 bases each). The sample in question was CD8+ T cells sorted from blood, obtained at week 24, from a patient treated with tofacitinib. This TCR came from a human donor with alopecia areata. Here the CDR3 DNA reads TGTGCCAGCACCTCCGAGGGGGGCAAAAACATTCAGTACTTC. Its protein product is CASTSEGGKNIQYF.